This T cell receptor (beta chain) was obtained from a study of response to subunit inactivated influenza vaccine (dated by TCRdb to between 2018 and 2020). Regarding the complete study: Deep quantitative profiling of the T cell receptor repertoire was used in the study to follow responses to a trivalent subunit inactivated influenza vaccine.

The method was RT-PCR. The instrument was an Illumina HiSeq 2500. TCRdb ran its own pipeline on the public reads, namely fastp trimming at Q25 and MiXCR clone calling, and kept in-frame beta chains. Rows matching on CDR3 protein sequence are summarized as one entry with the most common DNA and genes. The sample table shows just over 300,000 distinct CDR3 sequences, and 21% are seen once. Roughly a tenth of the sample belongs to the ten largest clones. At least ten counts were recorded for this clonotype. Its antigen is not yet known. The record has no base qualities; no much larger clone is one base away. Here is what the overall study found, with its caveats: According to the authors, only a limited number of new T cells may be recruited by each seasonal influenza vaccination.

Sequencing was performed on PBMCs from blood, taken around 22 months after vaccination. This clonotype was sampled from a man aged 50-75 years who received an inactivated influenza vaccine. Donor details come from another sample of the same person, matched by shared clones.

The CDR3 region reads CASTNAGSEAFF. The nucleotide sequence is TGTGCCAGCACCAATGCGGGTAGTGAAGCTTTCTTT. The rearrangement combines TRBV3-1 with TRBJ1-1, with the D gene not clear enough to name. The CDR3 runs 12 amino acids, cysteine and phenylalanine included. Only CDR3 DNA remains: 36 bases, in frame from the first base. From a lookup of the germline V gene (reference sequence), CDR1 and CDR2 are LGHDT and YNNKEL. V is cut by 7 bases and J by 7 bases, and the space between the germline ends is 13 bases.